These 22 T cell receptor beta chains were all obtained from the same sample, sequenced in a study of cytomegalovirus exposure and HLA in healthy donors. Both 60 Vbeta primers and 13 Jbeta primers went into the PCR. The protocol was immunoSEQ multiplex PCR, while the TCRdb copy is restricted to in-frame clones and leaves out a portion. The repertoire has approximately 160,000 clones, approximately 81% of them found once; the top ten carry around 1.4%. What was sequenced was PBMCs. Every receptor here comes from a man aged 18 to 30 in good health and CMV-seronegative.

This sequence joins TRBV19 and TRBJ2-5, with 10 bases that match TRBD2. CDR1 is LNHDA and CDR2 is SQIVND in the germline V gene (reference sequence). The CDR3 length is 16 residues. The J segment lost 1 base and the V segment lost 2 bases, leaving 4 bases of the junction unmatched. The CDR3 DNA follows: TGTGCCAGTAGTATATGGCTAGCGGGAGCCCAAGAGACCCAGTACTTC. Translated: CASSIWLAGAQETQYF.

The CDR3 sequence: CASSPAGTSVDEQYF. The CDR3, as DNA: TGCGCCAGCAGCCCCGCCGGGACATCGGTAGACGAGCAGTACTTC. The chain employs TRBV10-1 and TRBJ2-7; D may be TRBD1 (6 bases). CDR3 length: 15 amino acids. V lost 6 bases to trimming and J lost 5 bases, with 20 bases between them. Germline CDR1 and CDR2: WNHNN and SYGVQD (reference sequence).

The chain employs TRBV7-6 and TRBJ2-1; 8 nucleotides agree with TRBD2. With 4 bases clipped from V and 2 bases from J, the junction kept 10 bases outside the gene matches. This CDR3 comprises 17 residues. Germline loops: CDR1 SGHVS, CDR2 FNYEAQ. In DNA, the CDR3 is TGTGCCAGCAGCTCAGGTGGCGGGAGGATAACCTACAATGAGCAGTTCTTC. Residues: CASSSGGGRITYNEQFF.

CDR3 bases: TGCGCCAGCAGCTTGGGGGGATCGACAGGGGGCGAGGAGACCCAGTACTTC. Its protein is CASSLGGSTGGEETQYF. V gene TRBV5-1 combines with J gene TRBJ2-5; 10 nucleotides match TRBD1. With V trimmed by 0 bases and J by 5 bases, 10 bases remained unmatched. Germline V gene data show CDR1 as SGHRS and CDR2 as YFSETQ. This CDR3 spans 17 amino acids.

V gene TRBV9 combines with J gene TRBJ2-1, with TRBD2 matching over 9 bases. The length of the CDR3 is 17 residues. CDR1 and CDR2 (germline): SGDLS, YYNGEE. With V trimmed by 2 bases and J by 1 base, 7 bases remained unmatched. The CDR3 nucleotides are TGTGCCAGCAGCGTCCAAGCGAGCGGGAGGTCCTACAATGAGCAGTTCTTC. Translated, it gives CASSVQASGRSYNEQFF.

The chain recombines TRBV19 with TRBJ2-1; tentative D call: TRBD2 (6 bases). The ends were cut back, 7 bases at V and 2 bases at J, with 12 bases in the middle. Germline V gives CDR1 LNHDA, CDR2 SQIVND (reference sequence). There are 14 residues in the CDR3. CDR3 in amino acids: CASKGGTPYNEQFF. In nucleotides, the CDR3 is TGTGCCAGTAAAGGCGGGACTCCCTACAATGAGCAGTTCTTC.

In DNA, the CDR3 is TGTGCCAGCAGCTTAGTTCTAAGTGAAAAACTGTTTTTT. This gives the protein CASSLVLSEKLFF. V usage is TRBV7-9 and J usage is TRBJ1-4; D is uncertain. V was pared by 1 base and J by 7 bases, with 7 bases between. From germline, CDR1 is SEHNR and CDR2 FQNEAQ (reference sequence). This CDR3 contains 13 residues.

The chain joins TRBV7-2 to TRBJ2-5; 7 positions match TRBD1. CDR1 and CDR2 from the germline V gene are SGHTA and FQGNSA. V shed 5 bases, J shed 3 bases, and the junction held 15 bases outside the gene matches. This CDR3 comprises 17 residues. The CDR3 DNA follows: TGTGCCAGCAGCCTCTTCCGCGTCGACAGGGTTAAAGAGACCCAGTACTTC. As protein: CASSLFRVDRVKETQYF.

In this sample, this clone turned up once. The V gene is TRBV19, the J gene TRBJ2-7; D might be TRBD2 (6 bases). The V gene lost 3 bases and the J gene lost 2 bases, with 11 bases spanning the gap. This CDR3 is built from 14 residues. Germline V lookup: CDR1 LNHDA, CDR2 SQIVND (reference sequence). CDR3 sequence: CASSILARTYEQYF. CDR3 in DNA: TGTGCCAGTAGTATCCTAGCGCGCACCTACGAGCAGTACTTC.

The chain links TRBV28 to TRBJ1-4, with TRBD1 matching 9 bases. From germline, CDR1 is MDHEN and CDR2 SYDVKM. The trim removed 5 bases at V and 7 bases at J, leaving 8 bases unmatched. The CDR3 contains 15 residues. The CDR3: CASSSPGQGGEKLFF. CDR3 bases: TGTGCCAGCAGTAGCCCGGGACAGGGAGGTGAAAAACTGTTTTTT.

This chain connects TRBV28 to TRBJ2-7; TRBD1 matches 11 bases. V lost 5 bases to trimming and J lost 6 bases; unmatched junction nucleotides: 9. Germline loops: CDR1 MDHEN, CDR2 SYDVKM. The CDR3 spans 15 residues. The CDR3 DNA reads TGTGCCAGCAGTCCTGGGACAGGGGGTTTAAGCGAGCAGTACTTC. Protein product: CASSPGTGGLSEQYF.

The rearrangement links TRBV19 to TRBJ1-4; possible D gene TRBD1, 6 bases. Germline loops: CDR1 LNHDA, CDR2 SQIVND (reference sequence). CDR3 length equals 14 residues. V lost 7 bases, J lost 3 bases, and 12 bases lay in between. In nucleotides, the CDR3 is TGTGCCAGTAAAGGGGGGGCGGCTAATGAAAAACTGTTTTTT. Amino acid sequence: CASKGGAANEKLFF. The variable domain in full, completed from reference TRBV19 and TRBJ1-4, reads DGGITQSPKYLFRKEGQNVTLSCEQNLNHDAMYWYRQDPGQGLRLIYYSQIVNDFQKGDIAEGYSVSREKKESFPLTVTSAQKNPTAFYLCASKGGAANEKLFFGSGTQLSVL.

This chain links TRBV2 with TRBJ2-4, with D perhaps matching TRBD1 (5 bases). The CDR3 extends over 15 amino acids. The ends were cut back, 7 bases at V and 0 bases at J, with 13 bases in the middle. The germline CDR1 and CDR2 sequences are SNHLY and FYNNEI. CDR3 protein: CASTNQGVAKNIQYF. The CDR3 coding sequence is TGTGCCAGCACCAACCAAGGGGTAGCCAAAAACATTCAGTACTTC. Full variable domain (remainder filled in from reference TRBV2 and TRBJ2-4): EPEVTQTPSHQVTQMGQEVILRCVPISNHLYFYWYRQILGQKVEFLVSFYNNEISEKSEIFDDQFSVERPDGSNFTLKIRSTKLEDSAMYFCASTNQGVAKNIQYFGAGTRLSVL.

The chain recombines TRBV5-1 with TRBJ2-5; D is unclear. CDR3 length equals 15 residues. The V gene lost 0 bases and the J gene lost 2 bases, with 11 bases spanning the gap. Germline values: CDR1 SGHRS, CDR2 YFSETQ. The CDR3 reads CASSLGDAGQETQYF. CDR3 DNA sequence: TGCGCCAGCAGCTTGGGAGACGCCGGGCAAGAGACCCAGTACTTC.

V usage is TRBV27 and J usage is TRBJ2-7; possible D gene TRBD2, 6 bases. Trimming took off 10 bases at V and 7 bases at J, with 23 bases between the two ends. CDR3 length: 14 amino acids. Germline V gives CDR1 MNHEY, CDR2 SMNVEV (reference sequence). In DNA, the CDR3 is TGTGCCACCCTCGGGGACTTCGTCCTTTGGGAGCAGTACTTC. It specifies CATLGDFVLWEQYF.

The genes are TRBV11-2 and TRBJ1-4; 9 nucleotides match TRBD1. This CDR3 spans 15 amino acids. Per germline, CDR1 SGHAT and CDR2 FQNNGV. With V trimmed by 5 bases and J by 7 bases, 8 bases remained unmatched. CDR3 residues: CASSRGDREGEKLFF. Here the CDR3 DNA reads TGTGCCAGCAGCCGCGGGGACAGGGAGGGTGAAAAACTGTTTTTT.

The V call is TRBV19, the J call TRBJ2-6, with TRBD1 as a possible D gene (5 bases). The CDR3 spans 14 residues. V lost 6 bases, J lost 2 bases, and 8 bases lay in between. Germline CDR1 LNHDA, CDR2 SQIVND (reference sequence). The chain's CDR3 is CASSDRAGANVLTF. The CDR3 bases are TGTGCCAGTAGCGACAGAGCTGGGGCCAACGTCCTGACTTTC.

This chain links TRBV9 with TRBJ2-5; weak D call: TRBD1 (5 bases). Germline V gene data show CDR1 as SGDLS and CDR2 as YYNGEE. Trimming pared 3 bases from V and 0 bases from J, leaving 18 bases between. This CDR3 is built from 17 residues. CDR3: CASSARKTEAYQETQYF. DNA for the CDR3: TGTGCCAGCAGCGCCCGGAAGACAGAGGCCTACCAAGAGACCCAGTACTTC.

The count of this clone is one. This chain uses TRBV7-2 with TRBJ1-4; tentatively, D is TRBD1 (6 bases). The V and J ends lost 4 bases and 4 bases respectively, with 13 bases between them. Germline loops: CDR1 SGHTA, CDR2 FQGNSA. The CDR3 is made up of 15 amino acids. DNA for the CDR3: TGTGCCAGCAGCTCACAGGGTGGGGGTAATGAAAAACTGTTTTTT. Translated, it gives CASSSQGGGNEKLFF.

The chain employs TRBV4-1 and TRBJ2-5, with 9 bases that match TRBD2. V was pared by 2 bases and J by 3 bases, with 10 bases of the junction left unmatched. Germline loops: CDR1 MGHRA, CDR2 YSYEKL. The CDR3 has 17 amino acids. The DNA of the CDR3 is TGCGCCAGCAGCCAAAAACACTTGGCTAGCGGGAAAGAGACCCAGTACTTC. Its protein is CASSQKHLASGKETQYF.

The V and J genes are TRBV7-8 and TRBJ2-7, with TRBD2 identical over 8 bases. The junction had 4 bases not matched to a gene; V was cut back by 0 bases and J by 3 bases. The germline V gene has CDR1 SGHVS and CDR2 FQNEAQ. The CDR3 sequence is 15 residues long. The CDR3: CASSLAGGRLYEQYF. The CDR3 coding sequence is TGTGCCAGCAGCTTAGCTGGCGGGAGGCTCTACGAGCAGTACTTC.

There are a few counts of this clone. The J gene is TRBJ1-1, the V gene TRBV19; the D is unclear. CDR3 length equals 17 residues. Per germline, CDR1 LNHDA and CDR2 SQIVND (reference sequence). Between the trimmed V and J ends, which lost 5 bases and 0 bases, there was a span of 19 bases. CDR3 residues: CASSSPPGGAMNTEAFF. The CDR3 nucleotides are TGTGCCAGTAGTTCGCCCCCGGGAGGAGCCATGAACACTGAAGCTTTCTTT.